These 32 T cell receptor beta chains were sequenced from one sample in a study of long-term antiretroviral therapy in people with HIV. Investigators performed immunoSEQ version v3.0 at survey level. Generated by immunoSEQ multiplex PCR, the TCRdb table keeps only in-frame clones and is missing some. Among 29,000 or so clones listed, 94% were seen once. The sample was unsorted PBMCs, taken around 7.4 years after starting antiretroviral therapy. The receptors here all came from a man aged 50-60 years with HIV.

The sample holds one count of this clone. The V call is TRBV5-6, the J call TRBJ2-4, with D unresolved. Germline V gene lookup returns CDR1 SGHDT and CDR2 YYEEEE. The CDR3 consists of 18 residues. V shed 2 bases and J shed 0 bases, with 18 bases lying between them. The CDR3: CASSFMQPLTLAKNIQYF. The CDR3 bases are TGTGCCAGCAGCTTCATGCAGCCTCTAACGCTAGCCAAAAACATTCAGTACTTC.

In this sample, this clone turned up a few times. V and J are TRBV7-2 and TRBJ2-3, with 11 bases matching TRBD2. The J segment lost 6 bases and the V segment lost 5 bases, leaving 10 bases of the junction unmatched. CDR3 length equals 16 residues. CDR1 SGHTA and CDR2 FQGNSA come from the germline V gene. The CDR3 protein is CASSADLAGGVDTQYF. Written as DNA, the CDR3 is TGTGCCAGCAGCGCAGACCTAGCGGGGGGCGTGGATACGCAGTATTTT.

The chain employs TRBV19 and TRBJ2-2, with unresolved D. This CDR3 region has 13 residues. Trimming removed 3 bases from V and 9 bases from J, with 11 bases in between. Germline V gives CDR1 LNHDA, CDR2 SQIVND (reference sequence). The CDR3 DNA reads as TGTGCCAGTAGTATTTCTAGTAACCGGGAGCTGTTTTTT. It is translated as CASSISSNRELFF.

V usage is TRBV5-5 and J usage is TRBJ1-5, with 8 positions matching TRBD1. The CDR3 length is 14 residues. Per germline, CDR1 SGHKS and CDR2 YYEKEE (reference sequence). V shed 4 bases and J 3 bases; nucleotides not matched to a gene: 3. CDR3 region: CASSGGQDNQPQHF. The CDR3 coding sequence is TGTGCCAGCAGCGGGGGACAGGACAATCAGCCCCAGCATTTT.

The chain is built from TRBV25-1 and TRBJ2-1; D could derive from TRBD1 or TRBD2 (7 bases each). V lost 5 bases and J 7 bases, leaving 18 bases between the germline ends. The CDR3 is made up of 15 amino acids. Per germline, CDR1 MGHDK and CDR2 SYGVNS. This CDR3 is CASSRGGAGGNEQFF. CDR3 bases: TGTGCCAGCAGTCGAGGGGGGGCAGGGGGTAATGAGCAGTTCTTC.

The rearrangement joins TRBV7-2 to TRBJ2-2; TRBD1 agrees at 7 bases. Unmatched junction bases numbered 6, after V lost 8 bases and J lost 0 bases. The CDR3 has 15 amino acids. Germline CDR1 SGHTA, CDR2 FQGNSA. The CDR3 DNA is TGTGCCAGCTACTCGGGGACAGCGAACACCGGGGAGCTGTTTTTT. It codes for CASYSGTANTGELFF. Full variable domain (rest looked up from reference TRBV7-2 and TRBJ2-2): GAGVSQSPSNKVTEKGKDVELRCDPISGHTALYWYRQSLGQGLEFLIYFQGNSAPDKSGLPSDRFSAERTGGSVSTLTIQRTQQEDSAVYLCASYSGTANTGELFFGEGSRLTVL.

This chain uses TRBV9 with TRBJ2-1; D remains ambiguous. Trimming took 2 bases from V and 7 from J, leaving 16 bases between them. The length of the CDR3 is 15 residues. Germline assignment: CDR1 SGDLS and CDR2 YYNGEE. The CDR3 nucleotides read TGTGCCAGCAGCGTCTCTAAAGGACCCTCGAATGAGCAGTTCTTC. It translates to CASSVSKGPSNEQFF.

The J gene is TRBJ2-1, the V gene TRBV9; tentative D call: TRBD1 (5 bases). The V gene lost 3 bases and the J gene lost 0 bases, with 19 bases spanning the gap. Germline loops: CDR1 SGDLS, CDR2 YYNGEE. The CDR3 loop spans 18 amino acids. The CDR3 DNA reads TGTGCCAGCAGCGCCCCCCGGGTGGGGCCGAGCTCCTACAATGAGCAGTTCTTC. Amino acids: CASSAPRVGPSSYNEQFF.

The chain has TRBV4-1 and TRBJ2-1; D is perhaps TRBD1 (5 bases). V lost 0 bases and J 3 bases, leaving 15 bases between the germline ends. Germline V gene lookup returns CDR1 MGHRA and CDR2 YSYEKL. The CDR3 length is 17 residues. CDR3 in DNA: TGCGCCAGCAGCCAAGATTGGCGACAGACACTCTACAATGAGCAGTTCTTC. It translates to CASSQDWRQTLYNEQFF.

The rearrangement links TRBV7-3 to TRBJ2-7; D is tentatively TRBD1 or TRBD2 (6 bases each). From germline, CDR1 is SGHTA and CDR2 FQGTGA. Trimming left V 3 bases short and J 4 bases short, with 16 bases between. The CDR3 is made up of 15 amino acids. The CDR3: CASSLGRGAEYEQYF. The CDR3 nucleotides read TGTGCCAGCAGCTTGGGAAGGGGGGCTGAATACGAGCAGTACTTC. Combining the CDR3 with reference TRBV7-3 and TRBJ2-7 gives the whole variable domain GAGVSQTPSNKVTEKGKYVELRCDPISGHTALYWYRQSLGQGPEFLIYFQGTGAADDSGLPNDRFFAVRPEGSVSTLKIQRTERGDSAVYLCASSLGRGAEYEQYFGPGTRLTVT.

The chain uses TRBV11-2 and TRBJ1-2; TRBD1 might be the D (5 bases). The CDR3 runs to 15 residues. Germline CDR1 reads SGHAT; CDR2 reads FQNNGV. V lost 0 bases and J lost 6, with 14 bases in between. The CDR3 region has the DNA TGTGCCAGCAGCTTAGAAGCGGGCAGGGCTGATGGCTACACCTTC. This encodes CASSLEAGRADGYTF.

The chain joins TRBV6-5 to TRBJ2-7; 11 bases match TRBD1. CDR3 length: 14 residues. Per the germline V gene, CDR1 is MNHEY and CDR2 is SVGAGI. J lost 6 bases, V lost 5 bases, and 6 bases had no gene match. The CDR3 DNA reads TGTGCCAGCAGTGGACAGGGGGCCCAGGGCGAGCAGTACTTC. Its translation is CASSGQGAQGEQYF.

This chain links TRBV5-1 with TRBJ2-1; D is uncertain. V lost 0 bases to trimming and J lost 5 bases, with 9 bases between them. The CDR3 is 14 residues long. The germline CDR1 and CDR2 sequences are SGHRS and YFSETQ. The CDR3 sequence: CASSLGAAHNEQFF. As DNA, the CDR3 is TGCGCCAGCAGCTTGGGGGCGGCACACAATGAGCAGTTCTTC.

V is TRBV7-6 and J is TRBJ2-1; 14 nucleotides agree with TRBD2. The trim removed 3 bases at V and 1 base at J, leaving 5 bases unmatched. The CDR3 covers 18 residues. Looked up from germline, CDR1 is SGHVS and CDR2 is FNYEAQ. The CDR3 sequence: CASSLWTSGGSSYNEQFF. The CDR3 coding sequence is TGTGCCAGCAGCTTGTGGACTAGCGGGGGGTCTTCCTACAATGAGCAGTTCTTC. The full variable domain, with the rest looked up from reference TRBV7-6 and TRBJ2-1, is GAGVSQSPRYKVTKRGQDVALRCDPISGHVSLYWYRQALGQGPEFLTYFNYEAQQDKSGLPNDRFSAERPEGSISTLTIQRTEQRDSAMYRCASSLWTSGGSSYNEQFFGPGTRLTVL.

The chain couples TRBV4-1 to TRBJ1-5; D gene uncertain. The CDR3 is made up of 15 amino acids. Germline loops: CDR1 MGHRA, CDR2 YSYEKL. Trimming took 0 bases from V and 5 from J, leaving 11 bases between them. CDR3 sequence: CASSQEDGSYQPQHF. The CDR3 DNA sequence: TGCGCCAGCAGCCAAGAAGATGGATCTTATCAGCCCCAGCATTTT.

This chain uses TRBV2 with TRBJ1-2; TRBD1 matches 9 bases. The J segment lost 0 bases and the V segment lost 4 bases, leaving 6 bases of the junction unmatched. The CDR3 is 16 residues long. The germline CDR1 and CDR2 sequences are SNHLY and FYNNEI. CDR3: CASSVGQGTSNYGYTF. The DNA for the CDR3 is TGTGCCAGCAGTGTTGGACAGGGGACCTCTAACTATGGCTACACCTTC.

The rearrangement joins TRBV27 to TRBJ2-1; D uncertain. V was cut by 7 bases and J by 0 bases, with 7 bases left in between. The CDR3 consists of 13 residues. Germline CDR1 reads MNHEY; CDR2 reads SMNVEV (reference sequence). The CDR3: CASKSSSYNEQFF. The CDR3 coding sequence is TGTGCCAGCAAGTCAAGCTCCTACAATGAGCAGTTCTTC.

V and J are TRBV2 and TRBJ2-7; D may match TRBD1 or TRBD2 (5 bases each). Germline values: CDR1 SNHLY, CDR2 FYNNEI. Trimming pared 7 bases from V and 7 bases from J, leaving 17 bases between. The CDR3 is 13 amino acids. The CDR3 is CASTPGTLGEQYF. CDR3 DNA: TGTGCCAGCACCCCAGGGACCCTCGGGGAGCAGTACTTC.

The rearrangement uses TRBV30 and TRBJ2-2, with TRBD1 matching 9 bases. Germline V gene lookup returns CDR1 GTSNPN and CDR2 SVGIG (reference sequence). With 5 bases clipped from V and 0 bases from J, the junction kept 4 bases outside the gene matches. The CDR3 sequence is 15 residues long. Written as DNA, the CDR3 is TGTGCCTGGGATCGGACAGGGGCGAACACCGGGGAGCTGTTTTTT. Residues: CAWDRTGANTGELFF.

The rearrangement links TRBV5-5 to TRBJ2-3, with TRBD1 as a possible D gene (6 bases). V shed 0 bases and J shed 1 base, with 12 bases lying between them. The CDR3 contains 16 residues. CDR1 and CDR2 (germline): SGHKS, YYEKEE (reference sequence). CDR3 amino acids: CASSLGGRGGTDTQYF. As DNA, the CDR3 is TGTGCCAGCAGCTTGGGGGGCAGGGGAGGCACAGATACGCAGTATTTT.

The V and J genes are TRBV19 and TRBJ2-1; 12 bases are a match to TRBD2. Looked up from germline, CDR1 is LNHDA and CDR2 is SQIVND (reference sequence). The CDR3 runs 15 residues. V was clipped by 6 bases and J by 7 bases; unmatched bases: 7. Here the CDR3 DNA reads TGTGCCAGTAGACCTAGCGGGGGGGCCCGGAATGAGCAGTTCTTC. It codes for CASRPSGGARNEQFF.

The rearrangement uses TRBV5-4 and TRBJ2-6; D might be TRBD2 (6 bases). The germline V and J ends were trimmed by 4 bases and 4 bases, with 18 bases remaining between them. The CDR3 totals 17 residues. Per the germline V gene, CDR1 is SGHNT and CDR2 is YYREEE (reference sequence). CDR3 sequence: CASSPPSTSPGANVLTF. CDR3 coding DNA: TGTGCCAGCAGCCCACCATCAACTAGCCCCGGGGCCAACGTCCTGACTTTC.

This chain uses TRBV5-1 with TRBJ1-2; possibly TRBD1 for D (5 bases). V was clipped by 5 bases and J by 2 bases, with 10 bases between them. The germline gives CDR1 SGHRS, CDR2 YFSETQ. The CDR3 contains 13 residues. This CDR3 reads CASRRQGNYGYTF. CDR3 sequence (DNA): TGCGCCAGCAGGAGGCAGGGAAACTATGGCTACACCTTC.

The chain recombines TRBV5-6 with TRBJ1-2, with 7 bases lining up with TRBD1. Germline CDR1 SGHDT, CDR2 YYEEEE. The CDR3 loop spans 13 amino acids. With 5 bases clipped from V and 8 bases from J, the junction kept 9 bases outside the gene matches. The CDR3: CASRLTGRVGYTF. The CDR3 DNA follows: TGTGCCAGCAGATTGACAGGGCGGGTAGGCTACACCTTC.

The genes are TRBV27 and TRBJ2-3; TRBD1 is a possible D gene (6 bases). This CDR3 spans 15 amino acids. Trimming removed 0 bases at V and 4 bases at J, with 11 bases between. Germline V CDR1 and CDR2: MNHEY, SMNVEV (reference sequence). CDR3 bases: TGTGCCAGCAGTTTATCATGGTCAGGGGCAGATACGCAGTATTTT. This sequence encodes CASSLSWSGADTQYF.

This chain uses TRBV7-2 with TRBJ2-3, with a tentative D call TRBD2 (6 bases). Trimming removed 2 bases at V and 0 bases at J, with 15 bases between. This CDR3 contains 17 residues. The germline gives CDR1 SGHTA, CDR2 FQGNSA. CDR3 coding DNA: TGTGCCAGCAGCTTATACGGAGGGCCCACTAGCACAGATACGCAGTATTTT. Protein: CASSLYGGPTSTDTQYF. The full variable domain, rest sourced from reference TRBV7-2 and TRBJ2-3, is GAGVSQSPSNKVTEKGKDVELRCDPISGHTALYWYRQSLGQGLEFLIYFQGNSAPDKSGLPSDRFSAERTGGSVSTLTIQRTQQEDSAVYLCASSLYGGPTSTDTQYFGPGTRLTVL.

This clone was detected once. The chain combines TRBV5-1 with TRBJ2-4; the match to TRBD2 covers 12 bases. J gave up 0 bases and V 4 bases, and 14 bases lay outside the gene matches. The V gene's germline CDR1 is SGHRS and CDR2 YFSETQ. The CDR3 consists of 20 residues. The CDR3 sequence: CASSRETSGGSSIAKNIQYF. Here the CDR3 DNA reads TGCGCCAGCAGCAGAGAGACTAGCGGGGGATCCTCTATAGCCAAAAACATTCAGTACTTC. Full variable domain (outside the CDR3, taken from reference TRBV5-1 and TRBJ2-4): KAGVTQTPRYLIKTRGQQVTLSCSPISGHRSVSWYQQTPGQGLQFLFEYFSETQRNKGNFPGRFSGRQFSNSRSEMNVSTLELGDSALYLCASSRETSGGSSIAKNIQYFGAGTRLSVL.

The rearrangement links TRBV5-8 to TRBJ2-7, with TRBD1 matching over 9 bases. CDR1 is SGHTS and CDR2 is YDEGEE in the germline V gene. The CDR3 loop spans 14 amino acids. The J segment lost 2 bases and the V segment lost 3 bases, leaving 3 bases of the junction unmatched. For the CDR3, the DNA is TGTGCCAGCAGCTGGGGACAGGGTCCCTACGAGCAGTACTTC. It specifies CASSWGQGPYEQYF.

This clone was recorded only once. This rearrangement joins TRBV4-3 to TRBJ1-3; D remains ambiguous. Trimming stripped 0 bases from V and 2 bases from J, with 5 bases between. This CDR3 comprises 14 residues. From germline, CDR1 is LGHNA and CDR2 YSLEER. The CDR3 protein is CASSQDRAGNTIYF. CDR3 DNA: TGCGCCAGCAGCCAAGATCGGGCTGGAAACACCATATATTTT.

This chain connects TRBV27 to TRBJ1-5, with TRBD1 as a possible D gene (6 bases). The V and J ends lost 3 bases and 5 bases respectively, with 8 bases between them. The CDR3 contains 13 residues. The germline CDR1 and CDR2 sequences are MNHEY and SMNVEV (reference sequence). This CDR3 reads CASSFSGDQPQHF. CDR3 coding DNA: TGTGCCAGCAGTTTTTCAGGGGATCAGCCCCAGCATTTT.

The chain is built from TRBV7-6 and TRBJ2-6; 8 positions match TRBD2. The CDR3 consists of 16 residues. Unmatched junction bases numbered 8, after V lost 7 bases and J lost 3 bases. Germline CDR1 and CDR2: SGHVS and FNYEAQ. Here the CDR3 reads CASTPGGEDGANVLTF. The DNA of the CDR3 is TGTGCCAGCACCCCGGGGGGGGAGGATGGGGCCAACGTCCTGACTTTC.

J is TRBJ2-7 and V is TRBV11-1; 9 bases map to TRBD1. CDR3 length: 15 amino acids. The J segment lost 3 bases and the V segment lost 4 bases, leaving 7 bases of the junction unmatched. Germline loops: CDR1 SGHAT, CDR2 FQDESV (reference sequence). CDR3 residues: CASSSRDRELYEQYF. In DNA, the CDR3 is TGTGCCAGCAGCTCCCGGGACAGGGAGCTCTACGAGCAGTACTTC.